The present T cell receptor (beta chain) was sequenced within a study of T cell responses to AZD1222 COVID-19 vaccine. TCRdb's copy holds only in-frame clones and misses some; the assay was immunoSEQ multiplex PCR. In the table there are about 25,000 clones, roughly 91% of which are singletons. Pooled in the analysis were second doses at about 4 or about 12 weeks. This TCR derives from an adult who received the AZD1222 COVID-19 vaccine. The material sequenced was peripheral blood, taken 28 days after the second AZD1222 dose.

CDR3 bases: TGTGCCAGCGGCGAGAGCGGGAGGGCCGTAGATACGCAGTATTTT. Its translation: CASGESGRAVDTQYF. This chain links TRBV13 with TRBJ2-3; 10 bases agree with TRBD2. Germline values: CDR1 PRHDT, CDR2 FYEKMQ (reference sequence). This CDR3 has 15 residues. V gave up 8 bases and J gave up 5 bases; unmatched junction bases: 10.